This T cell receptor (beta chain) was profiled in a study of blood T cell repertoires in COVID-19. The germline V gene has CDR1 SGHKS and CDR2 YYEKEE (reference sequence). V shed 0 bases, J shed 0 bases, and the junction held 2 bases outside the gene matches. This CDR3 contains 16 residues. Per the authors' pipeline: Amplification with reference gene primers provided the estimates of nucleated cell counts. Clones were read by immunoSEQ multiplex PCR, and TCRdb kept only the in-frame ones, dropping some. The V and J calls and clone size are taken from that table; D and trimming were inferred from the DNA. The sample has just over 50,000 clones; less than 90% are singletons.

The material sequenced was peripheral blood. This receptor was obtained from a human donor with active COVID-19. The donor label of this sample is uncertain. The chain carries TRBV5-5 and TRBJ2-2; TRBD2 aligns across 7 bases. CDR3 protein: CASSLGAGANTGELFF. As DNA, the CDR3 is TGTGCCAGCAGCTTGGGGGCGGGGGCGAACACCGGGGAGCTGTTTTTT.